The present T cell receptor beta chain was sequenced within a study of PD-1 blockade in mismatch repair-deficient tumors (TCRdb year 2017). About the full investigation: Between late 2013 and late 2016, the trial enrolled 75 to 95 consecutive patients with 12 types of mismatch repair-deficient cancer, all of whom had received prior treatment and were progressing. Tumor-associated T cell clones were tracked in the peripheral blood of patients responding to PD-1 blockade by deep sequencing of TCR CDR3 regions. Study-wide findings and limitations: After pembrolizumab, tumor-resident clones, which were often undetectable in blood before treatment, expanded rapidly and then contracted, generally ahead of radiologic responses.

As concerns this clone: There is no known antigen for this receptor. Per-nucleotide qualities are absent, and no much larger clonotype sits a single base away.

The protocol used for the library was the immunoSEQ multiplex PCR assay. What TCRdb holds here is the immuneACCESS table cut down to in-frame rearrangements. Part of the clones is not present; checked against another copy, under half of the missing clones reflect an unresolved V gene, and the others are unexplained. This sample comprises some 48,000 clones, over 70% of them detected only once. The ten largest clones represent around 8.1% of the sample. V is shortened by 4 bases, J by 5 bases, and the region joining them spans 13 bases. From the cysteine up to the phenylalanine, the CDR3 has a length of 14 residues. Just CDR3 DNA is preserved here, 42 bases in frame from base 1. CDR1 and CDR2 are read off the germline V gene as SGDLS and YYNGEE. Mismatch repair deficiency in every enrolled patient was established by polymerase chain reaction or immunohistochemistry. Three patients who responded to pembrolizumab therapy underwent TCR sequencing. The phase II trial prospectively evaluated PD-1 blockade with pembrolizumab in advanced mismatch repair-deficient cancers, independent of tissue of origin. Peripheral blood T cell samples were gathered serially, both before PD-1 blockade started and at multiple time points afterward. The timing of each blood sample was reported as weeks after the first dose of pembrolizumab.

Recombination connected TRBV9 to TRBJ2-1; TRBD1 is a weak D gene call, 5 bases matching. Sample: peripheral blood, taken less than 21 weeks after starting pembrolizumab. The TCR comes from an adult with mismatch repair-deficient cancer. The CDR3 amino acid sequence is: CASSHPGWNNEQFF. Read as DNA, the sequence is TGTGCCAGCAGCCACCCAGGGTGGAACAATGAGCAGTTCTTC.